What follows is one T cell receptor beta chain and its context. Using its own MiXCR run on the reads, TCRdb lists one record per CDR3 protein. The sample shows 150,000 or so distinct CDR3 sequences, roughly 18% of them seen only once. The entry originates in a study of T cell repertoires in cytomegalovirus infection. This TCR derives from a human donor in good health (CMV status not recorded). Some clones in this sample may be carry-over from other donors' samples. The specimen sequenced was CD8+ T cells from PBMCs.

CDR3 sequence (DNA): TGTGCCAGCAGCCGTGGGGGCGGGGGGTATAAGCACGAGCAGTACTTC. Translated, it gives CASSRGGGGYKHEQYF. This chain links TRBV7-8 with TRBJ2-7, with 8 bases aligning to TRBD2. V lost 5 bases to trimming and J lost 5 bases; unmatched junction nucleotides: 14. This CDR3 is built from 16 residues. Germline CDR1 and CDR2: SGHVS and FQNEAQ.